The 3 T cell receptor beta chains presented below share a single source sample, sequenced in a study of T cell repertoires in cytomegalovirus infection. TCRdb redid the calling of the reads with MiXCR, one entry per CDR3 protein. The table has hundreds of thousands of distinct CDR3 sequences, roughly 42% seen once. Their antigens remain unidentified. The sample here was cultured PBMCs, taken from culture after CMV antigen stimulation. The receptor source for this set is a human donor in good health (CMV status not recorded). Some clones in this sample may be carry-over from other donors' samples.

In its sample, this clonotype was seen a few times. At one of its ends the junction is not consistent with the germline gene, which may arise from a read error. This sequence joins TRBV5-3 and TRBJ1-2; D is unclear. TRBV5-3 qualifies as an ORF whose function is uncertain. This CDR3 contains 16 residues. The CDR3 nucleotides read TGTGCCAGCAGCTCCGCCGGTTGGTCCAGGTCCTATGGCTACACCTTC. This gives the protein CASSSAGWSRSYGYTF.

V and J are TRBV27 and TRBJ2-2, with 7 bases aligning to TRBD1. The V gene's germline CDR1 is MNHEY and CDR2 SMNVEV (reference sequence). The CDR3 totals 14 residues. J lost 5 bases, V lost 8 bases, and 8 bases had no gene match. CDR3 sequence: CASSLYRGTGELFF. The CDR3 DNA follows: TGTGCCAGCTCCCTCTACAGGGGAACCGGGGAGCTGTTTTTT.

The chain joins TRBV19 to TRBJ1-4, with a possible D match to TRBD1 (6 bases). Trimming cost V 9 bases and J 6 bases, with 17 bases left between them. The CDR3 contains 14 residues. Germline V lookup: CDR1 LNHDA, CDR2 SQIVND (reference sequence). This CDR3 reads CASRRRGRDEKLFF. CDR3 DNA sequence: TGTGCCAGCCGGCGACGGGGGCGCGATGAAAAACTGTTTTTT.